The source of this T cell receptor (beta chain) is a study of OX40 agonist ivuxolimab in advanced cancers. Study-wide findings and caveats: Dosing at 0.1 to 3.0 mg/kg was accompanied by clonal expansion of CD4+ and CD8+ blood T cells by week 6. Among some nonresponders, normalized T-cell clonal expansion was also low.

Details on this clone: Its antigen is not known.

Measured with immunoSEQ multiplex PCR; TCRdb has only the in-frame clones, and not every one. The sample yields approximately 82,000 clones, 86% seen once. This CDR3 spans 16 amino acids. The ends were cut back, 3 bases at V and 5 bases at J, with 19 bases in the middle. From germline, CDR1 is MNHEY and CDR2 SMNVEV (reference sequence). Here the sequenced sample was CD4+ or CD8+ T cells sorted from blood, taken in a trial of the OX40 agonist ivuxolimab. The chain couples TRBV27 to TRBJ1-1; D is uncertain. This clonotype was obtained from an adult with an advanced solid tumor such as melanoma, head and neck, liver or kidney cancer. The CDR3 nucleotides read TGTGCCAGCAGTTTTAGATTCGGGAATTCGGGGACTGAAGCTTTCTTT. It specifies CASSFRFGNSGTEAFF.